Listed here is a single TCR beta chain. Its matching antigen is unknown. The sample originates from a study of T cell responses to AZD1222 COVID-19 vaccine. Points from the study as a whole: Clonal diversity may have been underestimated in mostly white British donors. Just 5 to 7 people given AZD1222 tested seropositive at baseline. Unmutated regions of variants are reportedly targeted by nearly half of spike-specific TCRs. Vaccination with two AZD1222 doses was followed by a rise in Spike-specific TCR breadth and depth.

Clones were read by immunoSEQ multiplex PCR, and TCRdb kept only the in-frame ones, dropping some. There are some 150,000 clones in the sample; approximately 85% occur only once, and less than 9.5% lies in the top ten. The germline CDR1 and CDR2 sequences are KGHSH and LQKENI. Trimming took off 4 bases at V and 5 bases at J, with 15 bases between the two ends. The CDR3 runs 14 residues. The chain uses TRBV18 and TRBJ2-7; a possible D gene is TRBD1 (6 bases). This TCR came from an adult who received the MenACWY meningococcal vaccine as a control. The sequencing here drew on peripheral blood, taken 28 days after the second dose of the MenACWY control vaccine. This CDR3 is CASSRGGPSDEQYF. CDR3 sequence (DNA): TGTGCCAGCTCACGTGGGGGCCCTTCCGACGAGCAGTACTTC. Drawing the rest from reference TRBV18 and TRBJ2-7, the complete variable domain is NAGVMQNPRHLVRRRGQEARLRCSPMKGHSHVYWYRQLPEEGLKFMVYLQKENIIDESGMPKERFSAEFPKEGPSILRIQQVVRGDSAAYFCASSRGGPSDEQYFGPGTRLTVT.